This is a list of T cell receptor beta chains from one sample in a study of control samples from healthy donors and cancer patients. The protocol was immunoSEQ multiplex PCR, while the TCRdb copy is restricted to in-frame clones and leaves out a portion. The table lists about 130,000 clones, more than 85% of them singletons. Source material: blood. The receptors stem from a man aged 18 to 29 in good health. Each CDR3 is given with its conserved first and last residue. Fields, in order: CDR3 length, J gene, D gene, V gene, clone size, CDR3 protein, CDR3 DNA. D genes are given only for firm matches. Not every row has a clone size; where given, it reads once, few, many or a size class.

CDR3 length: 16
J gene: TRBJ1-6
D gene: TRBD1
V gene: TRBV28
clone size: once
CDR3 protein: CASRGEGQLYNSPLHF
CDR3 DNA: TGTGCCAGCAGAGGTGAGGGACAGCTTTATAATTCACCCCTCCACTTT

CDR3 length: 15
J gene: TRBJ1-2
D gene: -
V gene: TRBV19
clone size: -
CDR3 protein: CASRPGPKVGYGYTF
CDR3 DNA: TGTGCCAGTAGGCCCGGGCCAAAGGTTGGCTATGGCTACACCTTC

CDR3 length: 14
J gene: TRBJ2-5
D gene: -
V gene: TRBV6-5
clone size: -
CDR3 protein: CASSYSGAPETQYF
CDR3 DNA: TGTGCCAGCAGTTACTCGGGGGCCCCGGAGACCCAGTACTTC

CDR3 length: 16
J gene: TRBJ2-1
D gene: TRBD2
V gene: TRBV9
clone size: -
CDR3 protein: CASSVGTSGRANEQFF
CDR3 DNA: TGTGCCAGCAGCGTAGGCACTAGCGGGAGGGCCAATGAGCAGTTCTTC

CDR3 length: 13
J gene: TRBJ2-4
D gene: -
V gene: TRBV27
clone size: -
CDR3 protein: CASSLRAGEGLYF
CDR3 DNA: TGTGCCAGCAGTTTAAGGGCAGGGGAAGGCTTGTACTTC

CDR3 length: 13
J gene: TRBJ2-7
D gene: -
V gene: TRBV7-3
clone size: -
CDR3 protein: CASSPNPKTKQYF
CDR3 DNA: TGTGCCAGCAGCCCGAATCCTAAGACGAAGCAGTACTTC

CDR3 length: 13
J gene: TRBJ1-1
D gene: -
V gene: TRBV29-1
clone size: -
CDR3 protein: CSVEEFADTEAFF
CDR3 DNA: TGCAGCGTTGAAGAGTTTGCGGACACTGAAGCTTTCTTT

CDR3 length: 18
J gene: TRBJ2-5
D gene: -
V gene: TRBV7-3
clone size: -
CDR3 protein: CASSLTRIIIAVQETQYF
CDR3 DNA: TGTGCCAGCAGCTTAACCCGTATTATAATAGCTGTCCAAGAGACCCAGTACTTC

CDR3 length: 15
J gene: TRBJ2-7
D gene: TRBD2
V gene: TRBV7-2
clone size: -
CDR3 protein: CASSGWTSGSYEQYF
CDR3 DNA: TGTGCCAGCAGCGGGTGGACTAGCGGGTCCTACGAGCAGTACTTC

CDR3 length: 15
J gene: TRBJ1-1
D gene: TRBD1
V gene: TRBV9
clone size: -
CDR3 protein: CASSAQTGGMTEAFF
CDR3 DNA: TGTGCCAGCAGCGCCCAAACAGGGGGCATGACTGAAGCTTTCTTT

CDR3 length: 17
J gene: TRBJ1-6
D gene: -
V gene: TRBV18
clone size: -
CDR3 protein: CASSPREGSSYNSPLHF
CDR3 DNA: TGTGCCAGCTCACCTCGGGAAGGCAGCTCCTATAATTCACCCCTCCACTTT

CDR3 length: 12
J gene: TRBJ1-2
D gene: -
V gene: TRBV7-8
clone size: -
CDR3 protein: CASSPVSYGHTF
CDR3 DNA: TGTGCCAGCAGCCCTGTCAGCTATGGCCACACCTTC

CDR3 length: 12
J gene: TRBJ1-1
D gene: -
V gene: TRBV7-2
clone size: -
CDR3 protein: CASSVSSGEAFF
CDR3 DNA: TGTGCCAGCAGCGTCTCTAGTGGTGAAGCTTTCTTT

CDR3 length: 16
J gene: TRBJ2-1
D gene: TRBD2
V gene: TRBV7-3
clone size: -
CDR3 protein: CASSSRLAGGLNEQFF
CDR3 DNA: TGTGCCAGCAGCTCTCGACTAGCGGGAGGGCTGAATGAGCAGTTCTTC

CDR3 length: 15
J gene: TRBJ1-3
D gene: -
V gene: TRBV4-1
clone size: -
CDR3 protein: CASSGTGQGANTIYF
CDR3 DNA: TGCGCCAGCAGCGGTACGGGGCAGGGCGCAAACACCATATATTTT

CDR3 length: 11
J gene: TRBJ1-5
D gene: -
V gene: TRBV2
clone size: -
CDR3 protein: CASRNNQPQHF
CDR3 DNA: TGTGCCAGCAGGAACAATCAGCCCCAGCATTTT

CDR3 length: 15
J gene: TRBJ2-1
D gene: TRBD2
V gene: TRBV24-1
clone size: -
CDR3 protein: CATSPSGRGHNEQFF
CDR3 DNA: TGTGCCACCAGCCCCAGCGGGAGGGGGCACAATGAGCAGTTCTTC

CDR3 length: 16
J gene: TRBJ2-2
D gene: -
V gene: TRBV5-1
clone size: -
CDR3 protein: CASSRPIQATPGELFF
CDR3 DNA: TGCGCCAGCAGCCGCCCGATTCAGGCGACCCCCGGGGAGCTGTTTTTT

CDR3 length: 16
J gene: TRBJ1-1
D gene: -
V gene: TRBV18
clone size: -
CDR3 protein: CASSPLEEHQNTEAFF
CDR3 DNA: TGTGCCAGCTCACCCTTAGAGGAGCACCAGAACACTGAAGCTTTCTTT

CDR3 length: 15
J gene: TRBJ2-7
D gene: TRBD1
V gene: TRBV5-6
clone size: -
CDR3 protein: CASSSSGQGGYEQYF
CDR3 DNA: TGTGCCAGCAGCTCCTCAGGACAGGGGGGGTACGAGCAGTACTTC

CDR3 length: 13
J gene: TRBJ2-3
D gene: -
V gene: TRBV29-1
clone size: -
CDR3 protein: CSVEDWGPDTQYF
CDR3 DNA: TGCAGCGTTGAAGATTGGGGCCCAGATACGCAGTATTTT

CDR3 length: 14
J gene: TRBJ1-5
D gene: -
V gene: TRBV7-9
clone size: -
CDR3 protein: CASSLAGFGQPQHF
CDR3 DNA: TGTGCCAGCAGCTTAGCAGGGTTTGGGCAGCCCCAGCATTTT

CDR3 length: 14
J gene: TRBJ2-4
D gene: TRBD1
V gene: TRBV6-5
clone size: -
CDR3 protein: CASRSRDSKNIQYF
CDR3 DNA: TGTGCCAGCAGGAGTCGGGACAGCAAAAACATTCAGTACTTC

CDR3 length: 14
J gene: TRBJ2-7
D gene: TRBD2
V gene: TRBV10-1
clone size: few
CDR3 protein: CASSLTSGGYEQYF
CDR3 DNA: TGCGCCAGCAGCTTGACTAGCGGGGGGTACGAGCAGTACTTC

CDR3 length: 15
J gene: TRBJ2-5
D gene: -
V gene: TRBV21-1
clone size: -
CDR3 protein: CASSTLGGDQETQYF
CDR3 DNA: TGTGCCAGCAGCACCTTAGGGGGAGACCAAGAGACCCAGTACTTC

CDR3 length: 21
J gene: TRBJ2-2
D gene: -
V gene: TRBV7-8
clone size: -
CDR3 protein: CASSIRQVAPPPPEYTGELFF
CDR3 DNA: TGTGCCAGCAGCATACGACAGGTTGCCCCCCCACCACCAGAATACACCGGGGAGCTGTTTTTT

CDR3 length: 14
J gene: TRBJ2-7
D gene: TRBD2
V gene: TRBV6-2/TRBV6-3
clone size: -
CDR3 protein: CASSYGVAGYEQYF
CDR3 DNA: TGTGCCAGCAGTTATGGGGTAGCGGGCTACGAGCAGTACTTC

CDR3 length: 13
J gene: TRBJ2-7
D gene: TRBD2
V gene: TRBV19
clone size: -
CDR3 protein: CASSSGRAREQYF
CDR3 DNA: TGTGCCAGTAGTAGCGGGAGGGCCCGCGAGCAGTACTTC